What follows is one T cell receptor (beta chain) and its context. This entry belongs to a study of blood T cell repertoires in COVID-19. The wider study: Collection of acute and convalescent COVID-19 samples took place in the United States, Italy and Spain. T cells, B-cell-depleted T cells, or PBMCs supplied cDNA or gDNA.

Original handling: Reference gene primer amplification gave estimated nucleated cell counts. TCRdb's table, derived via immunoSEQ multiplex PCR, lists solely in-frame clones and lacks some. V and J calls and clone size come straight from that table; D and trimming were deduced from the DNA. Of 50,000 to 70,000 clones listed, 76% are singletons. CDR3 length: 16 amino acids. The V gene end was trimmed by 4 bases and the J gene end by 0 bases; junction bases not matched to a gene: 8. CDR1 is SGDLS and CDR2 is YYNGEE in the germline V gene. The clonotype was recovered from a man aged 50 to 60 with active or convalescent COVID-19. The sequencing input was peripheral blood. The chain couples TRBV9 to TRBJ2-3; 7 positions match TRBD2. The CDR3 is CASSTLLATSTDTQYF. CDR3 DNA sequence: TGTGCCAGCAGCACCCTACTAGCGACGAGCACAGATACGCAGTATTTT.